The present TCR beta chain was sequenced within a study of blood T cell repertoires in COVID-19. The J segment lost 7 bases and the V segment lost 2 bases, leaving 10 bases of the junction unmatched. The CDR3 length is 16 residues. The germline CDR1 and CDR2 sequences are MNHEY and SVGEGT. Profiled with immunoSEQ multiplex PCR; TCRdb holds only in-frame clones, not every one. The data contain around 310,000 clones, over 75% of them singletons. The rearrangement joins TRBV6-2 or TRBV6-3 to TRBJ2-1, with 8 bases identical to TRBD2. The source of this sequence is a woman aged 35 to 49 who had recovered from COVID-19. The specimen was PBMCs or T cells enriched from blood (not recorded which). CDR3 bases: TGTGCCAGCAGTTACGACTCAGCGGGAGTAGCGAATGAGCAGTTCTTC. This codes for CASSYDSAGVANEQFF.